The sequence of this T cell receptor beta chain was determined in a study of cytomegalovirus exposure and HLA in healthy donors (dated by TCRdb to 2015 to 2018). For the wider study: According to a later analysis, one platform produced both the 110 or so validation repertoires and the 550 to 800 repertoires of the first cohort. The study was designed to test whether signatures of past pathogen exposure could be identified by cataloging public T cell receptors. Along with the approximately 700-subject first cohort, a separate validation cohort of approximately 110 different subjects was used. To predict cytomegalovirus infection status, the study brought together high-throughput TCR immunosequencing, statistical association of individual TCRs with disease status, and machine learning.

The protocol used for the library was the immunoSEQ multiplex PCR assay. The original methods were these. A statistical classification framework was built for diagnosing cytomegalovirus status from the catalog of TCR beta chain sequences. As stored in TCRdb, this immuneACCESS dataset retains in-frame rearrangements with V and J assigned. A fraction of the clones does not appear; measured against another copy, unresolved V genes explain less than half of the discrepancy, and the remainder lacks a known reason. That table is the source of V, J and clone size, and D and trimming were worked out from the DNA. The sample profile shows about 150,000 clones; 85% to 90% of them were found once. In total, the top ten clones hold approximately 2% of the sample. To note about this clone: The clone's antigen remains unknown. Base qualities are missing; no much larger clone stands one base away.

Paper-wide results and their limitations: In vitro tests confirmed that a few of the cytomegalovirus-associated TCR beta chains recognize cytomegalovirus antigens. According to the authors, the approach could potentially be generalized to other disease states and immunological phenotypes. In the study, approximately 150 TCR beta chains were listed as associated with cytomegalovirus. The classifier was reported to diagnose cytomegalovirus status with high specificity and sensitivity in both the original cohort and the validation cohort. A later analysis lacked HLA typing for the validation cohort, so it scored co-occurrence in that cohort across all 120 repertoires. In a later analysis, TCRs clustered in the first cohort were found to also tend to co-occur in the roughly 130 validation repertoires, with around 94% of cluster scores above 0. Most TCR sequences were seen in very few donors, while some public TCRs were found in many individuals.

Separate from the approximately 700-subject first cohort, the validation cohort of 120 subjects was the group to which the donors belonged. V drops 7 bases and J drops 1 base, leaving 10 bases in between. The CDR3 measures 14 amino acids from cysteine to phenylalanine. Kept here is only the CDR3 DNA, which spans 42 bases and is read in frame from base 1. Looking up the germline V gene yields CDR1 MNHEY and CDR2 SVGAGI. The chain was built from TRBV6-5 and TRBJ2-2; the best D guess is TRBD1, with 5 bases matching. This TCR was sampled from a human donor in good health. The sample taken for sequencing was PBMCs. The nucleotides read TGTGCCAGCACCAAGGGGCAGAACACCGGGGAGCTGTTTTTT. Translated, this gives CASTKGQNTGELFF.